This T cell receptor (beta chain) was profiled in a study of blood T cell repertoires in COVID-19. Study-wide context: Samples came from the United States, Italy and Spain, spanning acute and convalescent COVID-19. PBMCs, B-cell-depleted T cells, or T cells provided the cDNA or gDNA that made up the material.

Clones were read by immunoSEQ multiplex PCR, and TCRdb kept only the in-frame ones, dropping some. The table has about 210,000 clones, about 87% seen once. The TCR comes from a man aged 65-85 years with acute or convalescent COVID-19. The sequenced sample was peripheral blood.

The CDR3 bases are TGTGCCAGCAGTCAGGGACAGGATTTTGAAGCTTTCTTT. Amino acids: CASSQGQDFEAFF. The gene calls are TRBV6-5 and TRBJ1-1; 8 bases line up with TRBD1. Trimming took 5 bases from V and 7 from J; bases not matched to a gene: 6. This CDR3 has 13 amino acids. Germline CDR1 MNHEY, CDR2 SVGAGI.